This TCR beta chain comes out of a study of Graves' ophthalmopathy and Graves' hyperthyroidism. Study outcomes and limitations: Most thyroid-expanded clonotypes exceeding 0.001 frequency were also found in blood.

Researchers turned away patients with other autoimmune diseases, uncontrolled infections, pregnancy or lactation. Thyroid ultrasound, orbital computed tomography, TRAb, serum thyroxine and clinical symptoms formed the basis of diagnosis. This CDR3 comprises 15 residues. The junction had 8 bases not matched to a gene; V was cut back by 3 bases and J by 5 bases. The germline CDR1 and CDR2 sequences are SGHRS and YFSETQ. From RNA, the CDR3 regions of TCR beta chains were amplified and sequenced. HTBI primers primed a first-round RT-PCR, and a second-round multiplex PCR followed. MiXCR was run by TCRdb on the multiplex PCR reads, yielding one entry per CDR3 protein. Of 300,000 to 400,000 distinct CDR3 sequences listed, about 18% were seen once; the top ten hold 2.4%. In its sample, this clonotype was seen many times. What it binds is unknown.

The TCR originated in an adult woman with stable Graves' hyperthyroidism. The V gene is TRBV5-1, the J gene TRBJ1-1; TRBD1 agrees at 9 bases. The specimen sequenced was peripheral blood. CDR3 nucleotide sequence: TGCGCCAGCAGCTCTTCGGACAGGGGCGGGACTGAAGCTTTCTTT. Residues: CASSSSDRGGTEAFF.